These 26 T cell receptor beta chains originate from one sample sequenced in a study of blood T cell repertoires in COVID-19. TCRdb's table, derived via immunoSEQ multiplex PCR, lists solely in-frame clones and lacks some. The sample records some 180,000 clones, 85% being singletons. Material for sequencing was PBMCs or T cells enriched from blood (not recorded which). The source is a man aged 40-49 years who had recovered from COVID-19.

The chain joins TRBV13 to TRBJ2-5, with 11 positions matching TRBD2. The ends lost 5 bases at V and 3 bases at J; junction bases unmatched: 8. Germline CDR1 and CDR2: PRHDT and FYEKMQ (reference sequence). There are 16 residues in the CDR3. The CDR3 here is CASSTPASGGKETQYF. The CDR3, as DNA: TGTGCCAGCAGCACCCCGGCTAGCGGGGGGAAAGAGACCCAGTACTTC.

The genes are TRBV5-5 and TRBJ2-2, with D possibly matching TRBD2 (5 bases). The V and J ends lost 4 bases and 5 bases respectively, with 15 bases between them. Germline assignment: CDR1 SGHKS and CDR2 YYEKEE (reference sequence). CDR3 length equals 15 residues. CDR3: CASSGGGVRTGELFF. For the CDR3, the DNA is TGTGCCAGCAGCGGAGGTGGGGTCAGAACCGGGGAGCTGTTTTTT.

This rearrangement joins TRBV28 to TRBJ2-5; unclear D gene. Germline values: CDR1 MDHEN, CDR2 SYDVKM. Between the trimmed V and J ends, which lost 1 base and 5 bases, there was a span of 11 bases. This CDR3 has 14 amino acids. CDR3 bases: TGTGCCAGCAGTTTATCGCACAATCCGGAGACCCAGTACTTC. Protein product: CASSLSHNPETQYF.

The V and J genes are TRBV7-8 and TRBJ2-7, with TRBD2 matching 10 bases. CDR3 length: 16 amino acids. J was trimmed by 3 bases and V by 3 bases; bases with no gene match: 8. Germline V lookup: CDR1 SGHVS, CDR2 FQNEAQ. The DNA for the CDR3 is TGTGCCAGCAGCTTCTCCCCTAGCGGGAGCCTCTACGAGCAGTACTTC. Encoded protein: CASSFSPSGSLYEQYF.

J is TRBJ1-6 and V is TRBV18; D perhaps matches TRBD1 (6 bases). This CDR3 comprises 14 residues. The V and J ends lost 6 bases and 4 bases respectively, with 10 bases between them. The V gene's germline CDR1 is KGHSH and CDR2 LQKENI. CDR3 coding DNA: TGTGCCAGCTCCCCAGGACAGTATAATTCACCCCTCCACTTT. This codes for CASSPGQYNSPLHF.

This chain connects TRBV5-4 to TRBJ2-3, with D unclear. V shed 4 bases and J shed 0 bases, with 12 bases lying between them. CDR3 length: 15 amino acids. Germline values: CDR1 SGHNT, CDR2 YYREEE (reference sequence). CDR3 nucleotide sequence: TGTGCCAGCAGCGACGCAGGTGTCAGCACAGATACGCAGTATTTT. Translation gives CASSDAGVSTDTQYF.

This clone was observed a few times. V and J are TRBV13 and TRBJ1-2, with 11 positions matching TRBD1. There are 17 residues in the CDR3. With V trimmed by 5 bases and J by 0 bases, 8 bases remained unmatched. Germline assignment: CDR1 PRHDT and CDR2 FYEKMQ (reference sequence). This CDR3 reads CASSTPGQGGTNYGYTF. The CDR3 bases are TGTGCCAGCAGCACGCCGGGACAGGGGGGGACTAACTATGGCTACACCTTC.

The chain joins TRBV9 to TRBJ1-2; D is unclear. From germline, CDR1 is SGDLS and CDR2 YYNGEE. V was cut by 0 bases and J by 4 bases, with 10 bases left in between. The CDR3 is made up of 14 amino acids. CDR3 DNA: TGTGCCAGCAGCGTAGGAGAGACACTCTATGGCTACACCTTC. Amino acids: CASSVGETLYGYTF.

The chain recombines TRBV7-3 with TRBJ2-2; weak D call: TRBD2 (5 bases). The V gene lost 2 bases and the J gene lost 4 bases, with 14 bases spanning the gap. The CDR3 runs to 16 residues. Germline-derived CDR1 and CDR2 are SGHTA and FQGTGA. CDR3 amino acids: CASSLEGSLGTGELFF. The CDR3 region has the DNA TGTGCCAGCAGCTTAGAGGGAAGTTTGGGCACCGGGGAGCTGTTTTTT.

This clone occurred once. V usage is TRBV2 and J usage is TRBJ1-6, with 9 bases fitting TRBD1. The V gene's germline CDR1 is SNHLY and CDR2 FYNNEI. The CDR3 is made up of 14 amino acids. V shed 5 bases and J 7 bases; nucleotides not matched to a gene: 3. CDR3 DNA sequence: TGTGCCAGCAGTTGGACAGGGGAAAATTCACCCCTCCACTTT. It translates to CASSWTGENSPLHF.

The chain links TRBV27 to TRBJ1-5, with 11 bases that match TRBD1. With 6 bases clipped from V and 0 bases from J, the junction kept 10 bases outside the gene matches. CDR1 MNHEY and CDR2 SMNVEV come from the germline V gene (reference sequence). The CDR3 has 18 residues. The CDR3 loop is CASSPGTGGVYSNQPQHF. The DNA for the CDR3 is TGTGCCAGCAGCCCCGGGACAGGGGGAGTTTATAGCAATCAGCCCCAGCATTTT.

Concerning this clone: The sample contains more than one DNA sequence encoding this CDR3. The V call is TRBV5-1, the J call TRBJ1-1; 7 bases are a match to TRBD1. The CDR3 sequence is 14 residues long. In germline, CDR1 is SGHRS, CDR2 YFSETQ. J lost 1 base, V lost 4 bases, and 4 bases had no gene match. CDR3 region: CASSRTGENTEAFF. CDR3 in DNA: TGCGCCAGCAGCCGGACAGGAGAGAACACTGAAGCTTTCTTT.

The V and J genes are TRBV28 and TRBJ2-3; D is uncertain. The CDR3 is 12 residues long. Trimming shortened V by 2 bases and J by 5 bases, and 5 bases separated the two germline ends. Germline CDR1 MDHEN, CDR2 SYDVKM. DNA of the CDR3: TGTGCCAGCAGTTTACAGGTAGATACGCAGTATTTT. Residues: CASSLQVDTQYF.

The gene calls are TRBV11-2 and TRBJ2-7, with D unclear. The CDR3 extends over 16 amino acids. Germline V gene sequence: CDR1 SGHAT, CDR2 FQNNGV. Trimming shortened V by 3 bases and J by 3 bases, and 18 bases separated the two germline ends. In DNA, the CDR3 is TGTGCCAGCAGCTTCCTTATCGCGGAAGGTTTCTACGAGCAGTACTTC. It encodes CASSFLIAEGFYEQYF.

This clone has just a few counts. The chain is built from TRBV11-1 and TRBJ2-5; D remains unclear. The V gene lost 5 bases and the J gene lost 3 bases, with 7 bases spanning the gap. The CDR3 totals 12 residues. CDR1 is SGHAT, CDR2 FQDESV, per germline (reference sequence). The CDR3, as DNA: TGTGCCAGCAGCCGACTGGAAGAGACCCAGTACTTC. This translates into CASSRLEETQYF. Full variable domain (outside the CDR3, taken from reference TRBV11-1 and TRBJ2-5): EAEVAQSPRYKITEKSQAVAFWCDPISGHATLYWYRQILGQGPELLVQFQDESVVDDSQLPKDRFSAERLKGVDSTLKIQPAELGDSAMYLCASSRLEETQYFGPGTRLLVL.

The chain combines TRBV11-2 with TRBJ1-1, with D perhaps matching TRBD1 (5 bases). Germline values: CDR1 SGHAT, CDR2 FQNNGV. The CDR3 is 15 residues long. V lost 5 bases, J lost 3 bases, and 16 bases lay in between. The CDR3 sequence is CASSDSAEGHTEAFF. The DNA for the CDR3 is TGTGCCAGCAGCGATAGTGCGGAGGGACACACTGAAGCTTTCTTT.

V usage is TRBV19 and J usage is TRBJ1-1; D is ambiguous. Germline V CDR1 and CDR2: LNHDA, SQIVND (reference sequence). Trimming took 3 bases from V and 1 from J, leaving 9 bases between them. This CDR3 is 14 amino acids long. The CDR3 reads CASSIGEENTEAFF. The CDR3, as DNA: TGTGCCAGTAGTATTGGAGAGGAGAACACTGAAGCTTTCTTT.

The V gene is TRBV28, the J gene TRBJ1-6; D not certain. Germline lookup yields CDR1 MDHEN and CDR2 SYDVKM. The CDR3 has 14 amino acids. The ends were cut back, 5 bases at V and 6 bases at J, with 11 bases in the middle. The CDR3 nucleotides read TGTGCCAGCAGTCTGCGGCAAGTTAATTCACCCCTCCACTTT. Amino acid sequence: CASSLRQVNSPLHF.

V is TRBV12-5 and J is TRBJ1-2; possibly TRBD1 for D (6 bases). CDR1 is LGHNT, CDR2 FRNRAP, per germline. The CDR3 spans 13 residues. V lost 1 base to trimming and J lost 10 bases, with 13 bases between them. The CDR3 bases are TGTGCTAGTGGTTTGGCCCTACAGGGATACTACACCTTC. Translated, it gives CASGLALQGYYTF.

The rearrangement links TRBV7-9 to TRBJ2-5; D is possibly TRBD2 (5 bases). Trimming shortened V by 0 bases and J by 2 bases, and 13 bases separated the two germline ends. The germline V gene encodes CDR1 SEHNR and CDR2 FQNEAQ (reference sequence). The CDR3 is 16 residues long. The CDR3 loop is CASSLALSGLQETQYF. DNA for the CDR3: TGTGCCAGCAGCTTAGCGTTGTCCGGACTTCAAGAGACCCAGTACTTC.

The V and J genes are TRBV6-5 and TRBJ1-1, with D possibly being TRBD1 (5 bases). The CDR3 runs 14 residues. Germline V gives CDR1 MNHEY, CDR2 SVGAGI. Trimming cost V 6 bases and J 6 bases, with 17 bases left between them. The CDR3 sequence: CASRGLGWGPEAFF. The CDR3 DNA follows: TGTGCCAGCAGGGGGCTTGGTTGGGGTCCTGAAGCTTTCTTT.

V usage is TRBV5-1 and J usage is TRBJ1-1; 9 bases are a match to TRBD1. The V and J ends lost 4 bases and 4 bases, in that order; junction bases with no gene match: 11. The germline gives CDR1 SGHRS, CDR2 YFSETQ. There are 16 residues in the CDR3. The CDR3 DNA reads TGCGCCAGCAGCGACGGGACAGGGTATACGGGCACTGAAGCTTTCTTT. Protein: CASSDGTGYTGTEAFF.

This clone has just a few counts. This chain links TRBV30 with TRBJ2-2, with TRBD2 matching over 9 bases. The CDR3 is 15 residues long. Germline CDR1 is GTSNPN and CDR2 is SVGIG (reference sequence). Unmatched junction bases numbered 4, after V lost 1 base and J lost 4 bases. CDR3 amino acids: CAWSGGGRGTGELFF. The CDR3 DNA sequence: TGTGCCTGGAGTGGGGGCGGGAGGGGCACCGGGGAGCTGTTTTTT.

The chain is built from TRBV6-6 and TRBJ1-2, with a tentative D call TRBD1 (5 bases). Looked up from germline, CDR1 is MNHNY and CDR2 is SVGAGI (reference sequence). The V gene lost 7 bases and the J gene lost 8 bases, with 17 bases spanning the gap. This CDR3 has 13 amino acids. Here the CDR3 reads CASTAGPIRGYTF. DNA for the CDR3: TGTGCCAGCACTGCGGGACCAATAAGGGGCTACACCTTC.

The CDR3 sequence: CASSPEVGELFF. The CDR3, as DNA: TGTGCCAGCTCACCCGAGGTTGGGGAGCTGTTTTTT. The chain links TRBV18 to TRBJ2-2; D is undetermined. Germline V gives CDR1 KGHSH, CDR2 LQKENI. V shed 3 bases and J shed 8 bases, with 7 bases lying between them. The CDR3 contains 12 residues.

The rearrangement joins TRBV4-1 to TRBJ2-7, with 7 bases identical to TRBD2. With 0 bases clipped from V and 2 bases from J, the junction kept 4 bases outside the gene matches. The CDR3 has 15 amino acids. The V gene's germline CDR1 is MGHRA and CDR2 YSYEKL. The DNA for the CDR3 is TGCGCCAGCAGCCAAGAAAGGACTAGGGCCTACGAGCAGTACTTC. Its protein is CASSQERTRAYEQYF.